The clone carrying this T cell receptor beta chain was found many times. What it binds is unknown. Trimming took 6 bases from V and 3 from J; bases not matched to a gene: 5. The CDR3 loop spans 14 amino acids. These data belong to a study of blood T cells in healthy people across ages. Whole-study results and caveats: Both higher diversity and more naive CD4+ cells marked long-lived donors when set against aged donors. Observed TCR beta diversity per million T cells went down as age went up. This fall followed a roughly linear course with age.

Alongside a J-beta primer mix, a sample-barcoded 5' primer served in a second PCR lasting roughly 6 to 11 cycles. TCRdb reanalysed the 5' RACE reads using MiXCR and keeps one entry per CDR3 protein. The sample lists about 1.7 million distinct CDR3 sequences, roughly 30% occurring once. Isolation of PBMCs gave at least 6.5 million cells per sample. Sequencing was done on a sample of blood. This rearrangement joins TRBV12-3 or TRBV12-4 to TRBJ2-7; 10 nucleotides line up with TRBD2. The origin of this receptor is a woman aged 25 to 39 in good health. CDR3 DNA: TGTGCCAGCAGCTTAACTAGCGGGGTCTACGAGCAGTACTTC. Translated: CASSLTSGVYEQYF.